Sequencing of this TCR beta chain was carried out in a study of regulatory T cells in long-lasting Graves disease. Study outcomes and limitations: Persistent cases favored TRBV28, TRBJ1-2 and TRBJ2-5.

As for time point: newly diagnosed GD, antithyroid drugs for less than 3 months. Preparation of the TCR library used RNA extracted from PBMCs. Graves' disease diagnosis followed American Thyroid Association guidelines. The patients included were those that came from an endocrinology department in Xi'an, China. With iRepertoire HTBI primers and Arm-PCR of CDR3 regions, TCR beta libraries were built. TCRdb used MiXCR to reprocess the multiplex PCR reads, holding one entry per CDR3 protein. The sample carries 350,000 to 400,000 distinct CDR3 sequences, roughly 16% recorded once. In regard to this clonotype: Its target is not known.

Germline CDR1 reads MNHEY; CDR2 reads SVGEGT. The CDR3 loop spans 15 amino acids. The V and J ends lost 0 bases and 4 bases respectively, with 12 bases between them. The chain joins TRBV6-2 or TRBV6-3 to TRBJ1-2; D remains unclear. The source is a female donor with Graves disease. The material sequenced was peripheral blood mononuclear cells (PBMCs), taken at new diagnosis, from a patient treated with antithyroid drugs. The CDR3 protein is CASSYSSGSSYGYTF. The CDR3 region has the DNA TGTGCCAGCAGTTACTCGTCAGGATCGTCCTATGGCTACACCTTC.